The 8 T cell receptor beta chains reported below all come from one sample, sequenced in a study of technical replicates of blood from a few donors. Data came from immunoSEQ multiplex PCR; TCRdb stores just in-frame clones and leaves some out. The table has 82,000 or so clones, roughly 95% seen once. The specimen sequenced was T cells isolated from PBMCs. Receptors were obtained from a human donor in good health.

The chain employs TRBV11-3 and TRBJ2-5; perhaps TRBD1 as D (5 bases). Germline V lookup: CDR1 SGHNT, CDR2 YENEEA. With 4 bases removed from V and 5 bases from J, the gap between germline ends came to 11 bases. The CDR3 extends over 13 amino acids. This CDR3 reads CASSSQGWETQYF. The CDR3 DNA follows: TGTGCCAGCAGCTCCCAGGGATGGGAGACCCAGTACTTC.

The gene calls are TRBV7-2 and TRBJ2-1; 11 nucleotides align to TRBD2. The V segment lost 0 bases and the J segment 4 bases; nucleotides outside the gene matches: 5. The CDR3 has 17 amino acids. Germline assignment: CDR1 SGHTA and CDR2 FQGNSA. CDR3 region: CASSLASGLAAYNEQFF. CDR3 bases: TGTGCCAGCAGCTTAGCCTCGGGACTAGCGGCATACAATGAGCAGTTCTTC. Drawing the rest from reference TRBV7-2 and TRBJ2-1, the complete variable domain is GAGVSQSPSNKVTEKGKDVELRCDPISGHTALYWYRQSLGQGLEFLIYFQGNSAPDKSGLPSDRFSAERTGGSVSTLTIQRTQQEDSAVYLCASSLASGLAAYNEQFFGPGTRLTVL.

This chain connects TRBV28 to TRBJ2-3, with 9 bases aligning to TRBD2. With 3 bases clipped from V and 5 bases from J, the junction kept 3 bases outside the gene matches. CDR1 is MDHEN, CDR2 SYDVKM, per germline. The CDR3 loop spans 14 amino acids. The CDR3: CASSFAGGRDTQYF. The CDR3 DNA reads TGTGCCAGCAGTTTCGCGGGAGGGAGAGATACGCAGTATTTT.

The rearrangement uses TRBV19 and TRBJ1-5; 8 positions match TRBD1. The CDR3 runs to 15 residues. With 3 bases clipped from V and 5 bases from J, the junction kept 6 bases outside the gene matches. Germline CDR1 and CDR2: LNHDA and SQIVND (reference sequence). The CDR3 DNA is TGTGCCAGTAGTATGGACAGGGAGGCGCATCAGCCCCAGCATTTT. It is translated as CASSMDREAHQPQHF.

CDR3 DNA sequence: TGTGCCAGTAGTACGGGGACAGGGTGGAACACTGAAGCTTTCTTT. Protein sequence: CASSTGTGWNTEAFF. J is TRBJ1-1 and V is TRBV19, with 9 bases fitting TRBD1. Germline V CDR1 and CDR2: LNHDA, SQIVND (reference sequence). V lost 4 bases and J lost 1; bases outside the gene matches: 4. The CDR3 length is 15 residues.

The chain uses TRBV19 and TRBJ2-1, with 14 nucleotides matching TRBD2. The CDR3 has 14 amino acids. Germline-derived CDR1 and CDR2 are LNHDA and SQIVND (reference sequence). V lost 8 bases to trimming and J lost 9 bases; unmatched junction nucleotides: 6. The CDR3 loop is CASGGLAGESEQFF. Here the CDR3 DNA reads TGTGCCAGTGGGGGACTAGCGGGAGAAAGTGAGCAGTTCTTC. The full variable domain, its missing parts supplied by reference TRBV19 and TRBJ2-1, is DGGITQSPKYLFRKEGQNVTLSCEQNLNHDAMYWYRQDPGQGLRLIYYSQIVNDFQKGDIAEGYSVSREKKESFPLTVTSAQKNPTAFYLCASGGLAGESEQFFGPGTRLTVL.

The CDR3 loop reads CASSQGANPGGTEAFF. As DNA, the CDR3 is TGCGCCAGCAGCCAAGGTGCGAACCCAGGGGGCACTGAAGCTTTCTTT. This chain uses TRBV4-1 with TRBJ1-1; 7 nucleotides align to TRBD1. The junction had 9 bases not matched to a gene; V was cut back by 1 base and J by 4 bases. The germline gives CDR1 MGHRA, CDR2 YSYEKL. The length of the CDR3 is 16 residues.

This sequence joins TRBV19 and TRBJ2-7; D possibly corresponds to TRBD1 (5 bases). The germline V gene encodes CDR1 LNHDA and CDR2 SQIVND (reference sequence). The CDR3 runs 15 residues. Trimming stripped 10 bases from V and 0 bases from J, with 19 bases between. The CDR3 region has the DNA TGTGCCATCTCCCTGGGGCCGTCCCCCTCCTACGAGCAGTACTTC. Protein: CAISLGPSPSYEQYF.